The sequence of this T cell receptor (beta chain) was determined in a study of CD8+ T cells in alopecia areata. Reverse transcribed after extraction, RNA yielded cDNA as the sequencing template. The data were produced by immunoSEQ multiplex PCR, yet TCRdb's version contains in-frame clones alone and is incomplete. The sample shows 150,000 to 200,000 clones, 60% of them seen only once. The sample's treatment: oral pan-JAK inhibitor, 5-10 mg twice daily. Peripheral blood, together with lesional scalp punch biopsies, was collected from alopecia areata patients. The CDR3 is 13 amino acids. The germline CDR1 and CDR2 sequences are MNHNY and SVGAGI (reference sequence). Trimming shortened V by 0 bases and J by 8 bases, and 10 bases separated the two germline ends.

This chain links TRBV6-6 with TRBJ1-2; D remains unclear. The source material was CD4+ T cells sorted from blood, sampled at week 24, from a patient treated with tofacitinib. This sequence originates from a human donor with alopecia areata. CDR3 coding DNA: TGTGCCAGCAGTTACTCTGGGAGGGAGGGCTACACCTTC. Its translation: CASSYSGREGYTF.